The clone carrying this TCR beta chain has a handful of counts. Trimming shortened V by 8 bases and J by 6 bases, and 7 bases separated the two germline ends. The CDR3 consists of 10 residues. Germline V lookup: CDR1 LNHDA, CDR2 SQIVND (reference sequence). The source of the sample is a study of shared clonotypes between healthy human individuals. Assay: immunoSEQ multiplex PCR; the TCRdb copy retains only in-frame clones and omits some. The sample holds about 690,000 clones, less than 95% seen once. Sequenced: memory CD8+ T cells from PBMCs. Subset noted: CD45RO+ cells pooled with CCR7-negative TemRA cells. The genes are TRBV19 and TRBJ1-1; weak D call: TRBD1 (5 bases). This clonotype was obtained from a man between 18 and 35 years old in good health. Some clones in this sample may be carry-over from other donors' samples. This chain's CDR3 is CASSGPEAFF. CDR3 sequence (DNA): TGTGCCAGTTCGGGGCCTGAAGCTTTCTTT.